The sequence of this T cell receptor (beta chain) was determined in a study of CD8 T cells in Susac syndrome. The multiple sclerosis control group was made up of treatment-naive patients with stable or active relapsing-remitting disease. In contrast to the negatively isolated CD8+ and CD4+ T cells, TEMRA cells were FACS-enriched. An input of about 0.45 to 1 ug of RNA was subjected to reverse transcription using random hexamers. TCRdb itself ran the immunoSEQ multiplex PCR reads through MiXCR, one entry per CDR3 protein. The sample contains 77,000 or so distinct CDR3 sequences, around 96% of which appear only once. The germline CDR1 and CDR2 sequences are SGHTA and FQGNSA. This CDR3 has 19 residues. After removal of 5 bases from V and 2 bases from J, the junction contained 15 bases not matched to a gene.

The J gene is TRBJ2-5, the V gene TRBV7-2, with 12 positions matching TRBD2. The receptor was derived from a human donor with multiple sclerosis. Material for sequencing was CD8+ T cells from PBMCs. This CDR3 is CASSRLLAGGPGGQETQYF. The CDR3 nucleotides read TGTGCCAGCAGCAGACTTCTAGCGGGAGGGCCCGGGGGTCAAGAGACCCAGTACTTC.